This T cell receptor beta chain was observed in a study of control samples from healthy donors and cancer patients. Germline V CDR1 and CDR2: MNHEY, SMNVEV (reference sequence). V was cut by 3 bases and J by 3 bases, with 14 bases left in between. The CDR3 consists of 15 residues. Method: immunoSEQ multiplex PCR; TCRdb's copy keeps in-frame clones and lacks some. The data show tens of thousands of clones, approximately 90% seen once. What was sequenced was PBMCs. The receptor was isolated from a woman in her sixties with head and neck cancer. The rearrangement uses TRBV27 and TRBJ2-5; D ambiguous. In DNA, the CDR3 is TGTGCCAGCAGTTTCAAACGGACGAGCAAAGAGACCCAGTACTTC. Protein sequence: CASSFKRTSKETQYF.